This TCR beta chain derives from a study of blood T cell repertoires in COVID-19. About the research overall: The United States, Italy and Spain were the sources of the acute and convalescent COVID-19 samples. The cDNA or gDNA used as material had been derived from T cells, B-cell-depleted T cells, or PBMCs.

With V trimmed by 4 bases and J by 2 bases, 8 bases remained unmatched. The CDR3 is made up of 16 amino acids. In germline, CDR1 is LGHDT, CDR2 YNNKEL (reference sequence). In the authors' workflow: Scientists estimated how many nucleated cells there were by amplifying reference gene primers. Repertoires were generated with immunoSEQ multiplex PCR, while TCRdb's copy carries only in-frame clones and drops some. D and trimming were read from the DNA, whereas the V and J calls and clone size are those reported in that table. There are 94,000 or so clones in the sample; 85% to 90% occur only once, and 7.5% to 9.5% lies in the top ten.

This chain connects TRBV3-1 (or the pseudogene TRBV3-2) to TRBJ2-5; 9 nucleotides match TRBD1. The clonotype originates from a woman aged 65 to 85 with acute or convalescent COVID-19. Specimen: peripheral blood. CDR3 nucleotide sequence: TGTGCCAGCAGCCGCAAGGGGACAGGGAAACAAGAGACCCAGTACTTC. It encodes CASSRKGTGKQETQYF.